The clone carrying this T cell receptor (beta chain) was picked up a small number of times. Antigen unknown. This entry is derived from a study of shared clonotypes between healthy human individuals. Study outcomes and limitations: Sharing across four donors was highest in naive CD4 (around 5%) and lowest in memory CD8 (roughly 0.4%).

At deep level, the assay was performed. Sequencing used immunoSEQ multiplex PCR; TCRdb keeps in-frame clones, though not all of them. The sample lists 700,000 or so clones; about two thirds were seen once. Germline CDR1 is MDHEN and CDR2 is SYDVKM. V was clipped by 4 bases and J by 6 bases; unmatched bases: 10. There are 15 residues in the CDR3. This rearrangement joins TRBV28 to TRBJ2-7, with 9 positions matching TRBD1. The TCR originated in a woman between 25 and 40 years old in good health. Sequenced material: memory CD4+ T cells sorted from blood. Specified subset: CD45RA-negative fraction. The CDR3 loop is CASSSTGTGWGEQYF. The CDR3 DNA follows: TGTGCCAGCAGTTCAACCGGGACAGGGTGGGGCGAGCAGTACTTC.